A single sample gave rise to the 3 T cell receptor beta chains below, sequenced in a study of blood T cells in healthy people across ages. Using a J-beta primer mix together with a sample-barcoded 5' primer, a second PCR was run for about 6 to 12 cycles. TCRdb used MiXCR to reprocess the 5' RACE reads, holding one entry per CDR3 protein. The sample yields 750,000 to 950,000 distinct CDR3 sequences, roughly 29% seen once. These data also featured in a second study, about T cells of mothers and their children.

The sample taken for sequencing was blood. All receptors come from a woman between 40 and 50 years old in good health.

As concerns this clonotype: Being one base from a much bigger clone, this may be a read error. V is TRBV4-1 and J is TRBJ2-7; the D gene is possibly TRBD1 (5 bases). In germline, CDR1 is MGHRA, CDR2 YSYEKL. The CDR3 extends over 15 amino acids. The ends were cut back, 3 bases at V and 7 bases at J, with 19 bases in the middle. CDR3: CASSHSISSQGEQYF. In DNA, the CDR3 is TGCGCCAGCAGCCATTCGATATCCTCGCAGGGTGAGCAGTACTTC.

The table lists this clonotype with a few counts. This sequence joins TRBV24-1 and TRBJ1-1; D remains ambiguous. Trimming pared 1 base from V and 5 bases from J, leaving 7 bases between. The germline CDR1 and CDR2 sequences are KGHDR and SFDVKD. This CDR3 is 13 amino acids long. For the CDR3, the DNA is TGTGCCACCAGTGATTTTAGAGGAACTGAAGCTTTCTTT. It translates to CATSDFRGTEAFF.

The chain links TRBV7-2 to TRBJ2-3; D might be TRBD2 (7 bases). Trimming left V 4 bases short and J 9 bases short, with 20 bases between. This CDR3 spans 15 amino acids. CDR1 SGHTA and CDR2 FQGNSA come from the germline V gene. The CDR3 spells CASSSLRAGAGTQYF. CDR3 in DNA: TGTGCCAGCAGCTCCCTCAGGGCGGGGGCTGGGACGCAGTATTTT.